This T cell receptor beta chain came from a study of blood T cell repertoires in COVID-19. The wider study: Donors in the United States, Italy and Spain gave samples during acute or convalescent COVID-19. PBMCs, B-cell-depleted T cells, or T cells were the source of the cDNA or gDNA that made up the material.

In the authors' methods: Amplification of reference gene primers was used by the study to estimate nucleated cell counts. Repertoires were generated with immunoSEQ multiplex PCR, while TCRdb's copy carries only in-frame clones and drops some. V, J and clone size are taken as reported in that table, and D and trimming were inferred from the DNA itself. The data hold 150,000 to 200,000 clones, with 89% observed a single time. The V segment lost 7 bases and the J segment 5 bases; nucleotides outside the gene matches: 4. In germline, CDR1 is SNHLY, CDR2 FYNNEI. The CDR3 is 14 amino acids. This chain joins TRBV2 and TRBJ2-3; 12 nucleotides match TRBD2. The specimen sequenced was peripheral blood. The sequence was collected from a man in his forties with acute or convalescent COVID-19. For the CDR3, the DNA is TGTGCCAGCATATCTAGCGGGGGGGGAGATACGCAGTATTTT. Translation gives CASISSGGGDTQYF.